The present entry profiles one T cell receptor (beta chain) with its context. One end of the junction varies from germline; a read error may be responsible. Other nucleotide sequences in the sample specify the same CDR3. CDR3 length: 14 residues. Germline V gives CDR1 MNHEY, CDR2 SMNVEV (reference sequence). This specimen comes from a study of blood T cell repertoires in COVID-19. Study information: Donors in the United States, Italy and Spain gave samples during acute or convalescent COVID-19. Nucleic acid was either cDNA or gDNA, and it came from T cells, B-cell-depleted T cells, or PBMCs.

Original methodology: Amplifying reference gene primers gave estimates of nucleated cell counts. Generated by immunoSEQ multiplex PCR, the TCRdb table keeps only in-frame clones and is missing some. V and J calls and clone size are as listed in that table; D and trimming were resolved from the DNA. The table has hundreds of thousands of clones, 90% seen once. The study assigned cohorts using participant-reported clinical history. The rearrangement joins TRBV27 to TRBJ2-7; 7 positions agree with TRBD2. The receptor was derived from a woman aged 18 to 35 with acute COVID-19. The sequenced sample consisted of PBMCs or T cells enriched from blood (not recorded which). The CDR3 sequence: CASSLGEGTYEQYF. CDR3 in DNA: TGTGCCAGCAGTTTGGGGGAGGGGACCTACGAGCAGTACTTT.